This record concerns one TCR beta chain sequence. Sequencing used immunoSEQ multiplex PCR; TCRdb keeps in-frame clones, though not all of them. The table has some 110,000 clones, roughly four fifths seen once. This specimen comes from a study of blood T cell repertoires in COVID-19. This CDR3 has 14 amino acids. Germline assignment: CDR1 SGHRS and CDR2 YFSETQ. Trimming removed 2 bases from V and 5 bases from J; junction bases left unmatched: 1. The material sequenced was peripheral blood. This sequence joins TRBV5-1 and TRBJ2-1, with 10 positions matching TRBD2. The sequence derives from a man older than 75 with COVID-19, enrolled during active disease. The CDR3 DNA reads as TGCGCCAGCAGCTTTACTAGCGGGAACAATGAGCAGTTCTTC. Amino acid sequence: CASSFTSGNNEQFF.